Here is one T cell receptor (beta chain) with its context. The PCR used 60 V beta and 13 J beta primers. Libraries were prepared by immunoSEQ multiplex PCR; TCRdb keeps only in-frame clonotypes and omits some of them. The sample includes approximately 100,000 clones, around three quarters seen only once; the top ten take almost 6%. The data belong to a study of glioma-infiltrating T cells after dendritic cell vaccination. The material sequenced was blood, taken before dendritic cell vaccination. The sequence came from a human donor with glioblastoma.

CDR3 coding DNA: TGTGCCAGCAGTAAATTCTCCCTACGAAATTCCTTGTTTGGCAATCAGCCCCAGCATTTT. As protein: CASSKFSLRNSLFGNQPQHF. The chain joins TRBV27 to TRBJ1-5, with unresolved D. The germline V gene encodes CDR1 MNHEY and CDR2 SMNVEV (reference sequence). The CDR3 has 20 residues. Deletions cut 5 bases from V and 2 bases from J, with 28 bases between.